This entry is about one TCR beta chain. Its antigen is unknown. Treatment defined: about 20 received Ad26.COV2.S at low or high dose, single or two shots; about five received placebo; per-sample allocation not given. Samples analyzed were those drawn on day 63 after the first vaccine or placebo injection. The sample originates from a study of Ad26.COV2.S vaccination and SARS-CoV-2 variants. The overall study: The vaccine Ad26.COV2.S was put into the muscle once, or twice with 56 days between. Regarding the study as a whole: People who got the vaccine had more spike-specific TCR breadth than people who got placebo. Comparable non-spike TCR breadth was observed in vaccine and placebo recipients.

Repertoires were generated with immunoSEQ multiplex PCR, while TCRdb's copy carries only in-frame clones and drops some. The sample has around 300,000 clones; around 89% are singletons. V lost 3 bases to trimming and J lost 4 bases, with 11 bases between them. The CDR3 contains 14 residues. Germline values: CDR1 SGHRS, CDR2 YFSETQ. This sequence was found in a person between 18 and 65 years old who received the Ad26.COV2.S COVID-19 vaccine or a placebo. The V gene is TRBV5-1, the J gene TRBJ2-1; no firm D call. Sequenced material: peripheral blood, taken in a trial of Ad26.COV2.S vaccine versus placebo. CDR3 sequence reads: CASSSSTQYNEQFF. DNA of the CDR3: TGCGCCAGCAGCTCCTCAACCCAGTACAATGAGCAGTTCTTC. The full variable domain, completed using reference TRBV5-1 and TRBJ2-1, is KAGVTQTPRYLIKTRGQQVTLSCSPISGHRSVSWYQQTPGQGLQFLFEYFSETQRNKGNFPGRFSGRQFSNSRSEMNVSTLELGDSALYLCASSSSTQYNEQFFGPGTRLTVL.